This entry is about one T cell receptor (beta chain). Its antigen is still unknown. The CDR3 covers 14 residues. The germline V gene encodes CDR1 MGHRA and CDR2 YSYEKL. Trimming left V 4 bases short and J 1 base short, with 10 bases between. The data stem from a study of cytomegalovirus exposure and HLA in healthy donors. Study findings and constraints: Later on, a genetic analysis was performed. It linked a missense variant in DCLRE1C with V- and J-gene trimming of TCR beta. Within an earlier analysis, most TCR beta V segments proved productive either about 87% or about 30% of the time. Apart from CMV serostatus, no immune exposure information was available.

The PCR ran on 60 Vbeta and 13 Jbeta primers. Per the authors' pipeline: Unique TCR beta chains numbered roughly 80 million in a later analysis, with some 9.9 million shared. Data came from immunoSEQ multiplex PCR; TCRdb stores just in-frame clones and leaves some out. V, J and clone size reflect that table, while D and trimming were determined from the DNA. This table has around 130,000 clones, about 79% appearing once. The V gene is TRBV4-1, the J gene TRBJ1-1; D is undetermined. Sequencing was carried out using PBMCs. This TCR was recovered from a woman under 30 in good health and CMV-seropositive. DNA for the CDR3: TGCGCCAGCAGCCTCCAGGAAGGGAACACTGAAGCTTTCTTT. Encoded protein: CASSLQEGNTEAFF.